This record looks at one TCR beta chain sequence and its context. CDR3 size: 13 residues. V was clipped by 4 bases and J by 8 bases, with 9 bases between them. CDR1 is LGHNT, CDR2 FRNRAP, per germline. These data come from a study of blood T cell repertoires in COVID-19. Study-level background: The United States, Italy and Spain were the sources of the acute and convalescent COVID-19 samples.

Assay: immunoSEQ multiplex PCR; the TCRdb copy retains only in-frame clones and omits some. The sample lists around 42,000 clones, 70% to 80% occurring once. Material: peripheral blood. The receptor's source is a man in his sixties or seventies with active or convalescent COVID-19. The chain carries TRBV12-5 and TRBJ1-6; D remains ambiguous. CDR3 DNA: TGTGCTAGTGGTTGGCGGGAAGATTCACCCCTCCACTTT. Encoded protein: CASGWREDSPLHF.